This T cell receptor (beta chain) appears in the sequencing data of a study of chemoradiotherapy in HPV16-positive cancers. Study overall: Functional T-cell assays on two HPV16-positive patients' cells defined candidate HPV-specific clones and common TCR motifs. Findings of the study overall: In HPV16-positive patients, HPV-responsive T-cell expansion tracked better recurrence-free survival. Functional assays defining HPV-specific T cells used only a couple of HPV16-positive patients. During treatment, candidate HPV-specific clones and E7-related motifs expanded in tumor.

The repertoire was sequenced with immunoSEQ multiplex PCR; TCRdb's copy has only in-frame clones and lacks some. The sample holds more than 2,500 clones; approximately 80% are singletons and the top ten take roughly 14%. In its sample, this clone was seen a few times. Its specificity is unknown. CDR1 SGHRS and CDR2 YFSETQ come from the germline V gene. The CDR3 covers 13 residues. The V gene lost 0 bases and the J gene lost 5 bases, with 8 bases spanning the gap. The chain carries TRBV5-1 and TRBJ1-2; D remains unclear. The specimen was taken from a patient who underwent chemoradiotherapy. This TCR came from a human donor with HPV-associated anogenital cancer. The CDR3: CASSLGTTYGYTF. CDR3 coding DNA: TGCGCCAGCAGCTTGGGGACTACATATGGCTACACCTTC.